This T cell receptor (beta chain) is from a study of T cell repertoires in cytomegalovirus infection. Study background: Indications came from public TCR beta signatures; they pointed to CMV infection and to a matching HLA type.

TCRdb redid the calling of the reads with MiXCR, one entry per CDR3 protein. The sample lists approximately 140,000 distinct CDR3 sequences, about 6.1% occurring once. From germline, CDR1 is SQVTM and CDR2 ANQGSEA. The trim removed 7 bases at V and 4 bases at J, leaving 6 bases unmatched. The CDR3 runs 12 residues. The rearrangement joins TRBV29-1 to TRBJ1-2, with 7 bases that match TRBD1. This receptor was obtained from a human donor in good health (CMV status not recorded). Some clones in this sample may be carry-over from other donors' samples. Material for sequencing was PBMCs. The CDR3: CSGGGAGYGYTF. CDR3 DNA: TGCAGCGGAGGGGGCGCAGGCTATGGCTACACCTTC. Variable domain in full (rest from reference TRBV29-1 and TRBJ1-2): SAVISQKPSRDICQRGTSLTIQCQVDSQVTMMFWYRQQPGQSLTLIATANQGSEATYESGFVIDKFPISRPNLTFSTLTVSNMSPEDSSIYLCSGGGAGYGYTFGSGTRLTVV.